The sequence of this T cell receptor beta chain was determined in a study of blood T cell repertoires in COVID-19. Study overall: Acute-phase and convalescent COVID-19 samples originated in the United States, Italy and Spain. Sources were T cells, B-cell-depleted T cells, or PBMCs; the material itself was cDNA or gDNA.

Clones were sequenced by immunoSEQ multiplex PCR, and TCRdb holds only the in-frame ones, with some missing. The sample lists 60,000 to 80,000 clones, roughly 88% occurring once. The germline CDR1 and CDR2 sequences are DFQATT and SNEGSKA (reference sequence). This CDR3 is built from 16 residues. V shed 3 bases, J shed 7 bases, and the junction held 7 bases outside the gene matches. J is TRBJ2-1 and V is TRBV20-1, with 15 positions matching TRBD2. The specimen was peripheral blood. The receptor was derived from a human donor in a cohort sampled during active COVID-19. This chain's CDR3 is CSASPGTSGRRNEQFF. The CDR3 region has the DNA TGCAGTGCTAGTCCCGGGACTAGCGGGAGGCGGAATGAGCAGTTCTTC.